This TCR beta chain was identified in a study of breast tumors, draining lymph nodes, adjacent tissues. Broader study findings: Compared with basal-like, luminal-like tumors shared significantly more repertoire with nontumor tissue. Compared with lymph nodes, tumors were less diverse; compared with nontumor tissue, more.

Germline lookup yields CDR1 ENHRY and CDR2 SYGVKD. V lost 0 bases to trimming and J lost 11 bases; unmatched junction nucleotides: 7. The CDR3 totals 15 residues. TCRdb reprocessed the multiplex PCR reads with MiXCR, giving one entry per CDR3 protein. The sample includes tens of thousands of distinct CDR3 sequences, around three fifths seen only once; the top ten take 15% to 20%. In the case of this clonotype: What it binds is unknown.

The receptor comes from a female donor with breast cancer. Some clones in this sample may be carry-over from other donors' samples. V and J are TRBV10-3 and TRBJ1-6; the match to TRBD1 covers 7 bases. What was sequenced was tumor-adjacent breast tissue. The CDR3 is CAISESQDRVPPLHF. The CDR3 DNA reads as TGTGCCATCAGTGAGTCTCAAGACAGGGTACCACCCCTCCACTTT.